This T cell receptor beta chain was sequenced in a study of blood T cells in healthy people across ages. The study isolated at least 6.5 million PBMCs from each sample. V lost 8 bases and J lost 11, with 19 bases in between. CDR1 and CDR2 from the germline V gene are KGHDR and SFDVKD. The CDR3 extends over 13 amino acids. The second PCR ran about 6 to 12 cycles with a sample-barcoded 5' primer and J-beta primers. One entry per CDR3 protein, called by TCRdb with MiXCR from the 5' RACE reads. The sample holds 1.5 million to 2 million distinct CDR3 sequences, around 40% seen once. Worth noting for this clonotype: Its specificity is not known.

Study-level findings and limits: Older individuals had lower TCR beta diversity per million T cells (the decline was roughly linear).

Sequencing was carried out using blood. This chain joins TRBV24-1 and TRBJ2-3, with a tentative D call TRBD1 (5 bases). The TCR originated in a human donor in good health. CDR3 coding DNA: TGTGCCACCACCACCTCGGACACTTACAGGCAGTATTTT. Residues: CATTTSDTYRQYF.